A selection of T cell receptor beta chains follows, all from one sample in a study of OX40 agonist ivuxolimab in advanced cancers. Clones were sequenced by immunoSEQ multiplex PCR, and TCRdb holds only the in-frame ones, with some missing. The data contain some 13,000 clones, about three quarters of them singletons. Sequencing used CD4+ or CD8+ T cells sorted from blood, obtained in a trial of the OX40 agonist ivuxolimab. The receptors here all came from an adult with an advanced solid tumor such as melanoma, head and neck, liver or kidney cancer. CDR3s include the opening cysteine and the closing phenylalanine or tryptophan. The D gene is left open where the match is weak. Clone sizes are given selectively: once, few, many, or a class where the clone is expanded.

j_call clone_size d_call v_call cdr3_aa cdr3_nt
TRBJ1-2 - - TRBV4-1 CASSQNRKTYGYTF TGCGCCAGCAGCCAGAACCGAAAGACCTATGGCTACACCTTC
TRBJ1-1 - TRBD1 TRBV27 CASSLESPGQGVGTEAFF TGTGCCAGCAGTTTAGAGAGCCCGGGACAGGGGGTTGGGACTGAAGCTTTCTTT
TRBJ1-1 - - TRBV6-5 CASSYYMNTEAFF TGTGCCAGCAGTTACTATATGAACACTGAAGCTTTCTTT
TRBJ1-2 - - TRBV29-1 CSVPDRDDYGYTF TGCAGCGTTCCTGACCGGGACGACTATGGCTACACCTTC
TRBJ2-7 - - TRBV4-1 CASSQPAGLEQYF TGCGCCAGCAGCCAACCGGCAGGGCTGGAACAGTACTTC
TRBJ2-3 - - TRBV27 CASGRFHTDTQYF TGTGCCAGCGGACGGTTCCACACAGATACGCAGTATTTT
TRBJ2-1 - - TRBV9 CASSEGLADYNEQFF TGTGCCAGCAGCGAGGGCCTCGCCGACTACAATGAGCAGTTCTTC
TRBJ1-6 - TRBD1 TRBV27 CASTQTGSRSPLHF TGTGCCAGCACCCAGACAGGGTCGCGATCACCCCTCCACTTT
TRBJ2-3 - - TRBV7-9 CASRAGTTDTQYF TGTGCCAGCAGGGCAGGGACCACAGATACGCAGTATTTT
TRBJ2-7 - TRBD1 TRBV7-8 CASSPPQGATYEQYF TGTGCCAGCAGCCCCCCCCAGGGGGCAACCTACGAGCAGTACTTC
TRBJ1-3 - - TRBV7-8 CASSYTGISGNTIYF TGTGCCAGCAGCTATACAGGGATCTCTGGAAACACCATATATTTT
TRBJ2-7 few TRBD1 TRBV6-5 CASSYSRQGGDEQYF TGTGCCAGCAGTTACTCCAGACAGGGGGGCGACGAGCAGTACTTC
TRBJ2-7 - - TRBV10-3 CAISEGVYEQYF TGTGCCATCAGTGAGGGAGTATACGAGCAGTACTTC
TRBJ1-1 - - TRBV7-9 CASSSLLGEDTEAFF TGTGCCAGCAGCTCGCTTTTGGGAGAGGACACTGAAGCTTTCTTT
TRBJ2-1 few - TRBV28 CASRGGYNEQFF TGTGCCAGCAGGGGGGGTTACAATGAGCAGTTCTTC